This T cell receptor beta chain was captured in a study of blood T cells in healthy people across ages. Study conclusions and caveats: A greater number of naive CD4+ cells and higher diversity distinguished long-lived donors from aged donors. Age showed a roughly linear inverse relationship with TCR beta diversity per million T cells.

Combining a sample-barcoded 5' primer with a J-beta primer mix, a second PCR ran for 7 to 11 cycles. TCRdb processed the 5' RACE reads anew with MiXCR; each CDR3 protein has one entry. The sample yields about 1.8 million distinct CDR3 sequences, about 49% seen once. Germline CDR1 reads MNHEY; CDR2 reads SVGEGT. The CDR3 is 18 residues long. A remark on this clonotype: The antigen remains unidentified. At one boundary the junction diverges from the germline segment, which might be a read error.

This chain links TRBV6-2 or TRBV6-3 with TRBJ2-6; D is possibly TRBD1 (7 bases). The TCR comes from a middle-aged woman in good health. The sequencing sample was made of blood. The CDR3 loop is CASSYRGGGAFGTNVLTF. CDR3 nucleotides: TGTGCCAGCAGTTACCGCGGAGGGGGCGCATTTGGGACCAACGTCCTGACTTTC.